The 23 T cell receptor beta chains below come from one sample, sequenced in a study of shared clonotypes between healthy human individuals. The method was immunoSEQ multiplex PCR; TCRdb's version includes in-frame clones alone and lacks a portion of them. Among millions of clones listed, approximately 93% were seen once. Input material: naive CD4+ T cells from PBMCs. Subset indicated: CD45RA+ positively selected. These receptors were taken from a man between 18 and 29 years old in good health. Some clones in this sample may be carry-over from other donors' samples.

The chain joins TRBV5-4 to TRBJ2-5; D could derive from TRBD1 or TRBD2 (5 bases each). Germline assignment: CDR1 SGHNT and CDR2 YYREEE (reference sequence). The CDR3 consists of 18 residues. V lost 4 bases and J 2 bases, leaving 24 bases between the germline ends. The CDR3 sequence is CASSIDYLGLAGQETQYF. The CDR3 DNA reads as TGTGCCAGCAGCATTGATTACCTGGGGCTAGCAGGTCAAGAGACCCAGTACTTC.

Remarks on this clone: Other DNA sequences in the same sample also yield this CDR3. The rearrangement links TRBV9 to TRBJ1-4; D remains unclear. CDR1 is SGDLS and CDR2 is YYNGEE in the germline V gene. This CDR3 has 14 amino acids. Between the trimmed V and J ends, which lost 0 bases and 4 bases, there was a span of 7 bases. The CDR3 region is CASSVDVGNEKLFF. In DNA, the CDR3 is TGTGCCAGCAGCGTAGATGTCGGTAATGAAAAACTGTTTTTT.

V is TRBV15 and J is TRBJ2-7; D gene unclear. The germline V gene has CDR1 LNHNV and CDR2 YYDKDF (reference sequence). V lost 1 base and J 5 bases, leaving 12 bases between the germline ends. The CDR3 is made up of 14 amino acids. CDR3 sequence (DNA): TGTGCCACCAGCAGAGCGCTGGAAAATCACGAGCAGTACTTC. Amino acids: CATSRALENHEQYF.

The rearrangement links TRBV29-1 to TRBJ2-7, with TRBD1 matching 8 bases. Germline values: CDR1 SQVTM, CDR2 ANQGSEA. This CDR3 has 13 amino acids. With V trimmed by 7 bases and J by 5 bases, 10 bases remained unmatched. The CDR3 protein is CSGRPGTGDEQYF. In DNA form, the CDR3 reads TGCAGCGGTCGACCCGGGACAGGAGACGAGCAGTACTTC.

V and J are TRBV28 and TRBJ2-2, with a tentative D call TRBD1 (6 bases). Trimming took off 8 bases at V and 0 bases at J, with 13 bases between the two ends. This CDR3 region has 15 residues. Germline V CDR1 and CDR2: MDHEN, SYDVKM. As DNA, the CDR3 is TGTGCCAGCTTACTAGGGGGAACGAACACCGGGGAGCTGTTTTTT. The encoded protein is CASLLGGTNTGELFF.

In this sample, this clone turned up once. The V and J genes are TRBV7-3 and TRBJ1-1, with D uncertain. Germline-derived CDR1 and CDR2 are SGHTA and FQGTGA. The CDR3 covers 14 residues. Between the trimmed V and J ends, which lost 1 base and 1 base, there was a span of 7 bases. The CDR3 here is CASSLNPENTEAFF. The CDR3, as DNA: TGTGCCAGCAGCTTAAATCCGGAGAACACTGAAGCTTTCTTT.

This clone was recorded a few times. V is TRBV2 and J is TRBJ1-5, with D unresolved. Germline loops: CDR1 SNHLY, CDR2 FYNNEI. The CDR3 runs 13 residues. V was pared by 4 bases and J by 4 bases, with 8 bases between. The CDR3 sequence: CASSVEGNQPQHF. In DNA, the CDR3 is TGTGCCAGCAGTGTAGAGGGAAATCAGCCCCAGCATTTT.

The chain recombines TRBV5-1 with TRBJ2-2; D is uncertain. Trimming left V 4 bases short and J 8 bases short, with 9 bases between. CDR1 SGHRS and CDR2 YFSETQ come from the germline V gene. The CDR3 consists of 12 residues. CDR3 sequence: CASSPLGGELFF. The CDR3, as DNA: TGCGCCAGCAGCCCGTTGGGAGGGGAGCTGTTTTTT.

The chain links TRBV5-1 to TRBJ2-5; perhaps TRBD1 as D (5 bases). The CDR3 has 13 amino acids. Trimming left V 5 bases short and J 0 bases short, with 8 bases between. Per the germline V gene, CDR1 is SGHRS and CDR2 is YFSETQ. Here the CDR3 DNA reads TGCGCCAGCAGGAAGGGGTACCAAGAGACCCAGTACTTC. Amino acid sequence: CASRKGYQETQYF.

The rearrangement joins TRBV4-2 to TRBJ1-5; TRBD1 is a possible D gene (6 bases). The CDR3 consists of 17 residues. CDR1 is LGHNA, CDR2 YNFKEQ, per germline. V was trimmed by 0 bases and J by 2 bases, leaving 14 bases between them. The DNA of the CDR3 is TGTGCCAGCAGCCAAGAGCAGGGGAAGGCGCGCAATCAGCCCCAGCATTTT. The encoded protein is CASSQEQGKARNQPQHF.

V and J are TRBV7-3 and TRBJ2-1, with 9 nucleotides matching TRBD2. This CDR3 has 15 residues. V shed 5 bases and J 6 bases; nucleotides not matched to a gene: 8. Per germline, CDR1 SGHTA and CDR2 FQGTGA. The DNA of the CDR3 is TGTGCCAGCAGCCCCGGGACTAGCCCCTCCAATGAGCAGTTCTTC. Amino acid sequence: CASSPGTSPSNEQFF.

The chain carries TRBV28 and TRBJ2-7; 8 positions agree with TRBD2. V dropped 6 bases and J dropped 2; count of bases not matched to a gene: 6. The CDR3 totals 14 residues. Germline V gene data show CDR1 as MDHEN and CDR2 as SYDVKM. The CDR3 region is CASSSGGIAYEQYF. The CDR3 nucleotides are TGTGCCAGCAGCTCGGGGGGGATTGCCTACGAGCAGTACTTC.

This rearrangement joins TRBV6-5 to TRBJ1-1, with 7 nucleotides matching TRBD1. The CDR3 loop spans 15 amino acids. V was clipped by 10 bases and J by 7 bases; unmatched bases: 18. The germline gives CDR1 MNHEY, CDR2 SVGAGI. The CDR3 DNA follows: TGTGCCATCCACGAAAGGGGGCAGGGCCTGGGTGAAGCTTTCTTT. Translated, it gives CAIHERGQGLGEAFF.

CDR3 protein: CASSFPGPGTGELFF. The CDR3, as DNA: TGTGCCAGCAGTTTCCCCGGCCCGGGGACCGGGGAGCTGTTTTTT. The V call is TRBV6-5, the J call TRBJ2-2; TRBD2 might be the D (5 bases). The germline gives CDR1 MNHEY, CDR2 SVGAGI. The ends were cut back, 4 bases at V and 5 bases at J, with 14 bases in the middle. The CDR3 totals 15 residues.

The chain carries TRBV6-1 and TRBJ2-1, with 7 bases that match TRBD2. CDR3 length: 16 residues. CDR1 MNHNS and CDR2 SASEGT come from the germline V gene. With V trimmed by 1 base and J by 3 bases, 6 bases remained unmatched. This chain's CDR3 is CASSEGLAVLYNEQFF. The CDR3 coding sequence is TGTGCCAGCAGTGAAGGTCTAGCGGTACTCTACAATGAGCAGTTCTTC.

The rearrangement links TRBV5-6 to TRBJ2-2; TRBD1 matches at 7 bases. The J segment lost 3 bases and the V segment lost 3 bases, leaving 11 bases of the junction unmatched. Germline values: CDR1 SGHDT, CDR2 YYEEEE. CDR3 length equals 17 residues. CDR3 amino acids: CASSSAHRGQDTGELFF. The CDR3 DNA sequence: TGTGCCAGCAGCTCGGCACACAGGGGCCAAGACACCGGGGAGCTGTTTTTT. Drawing the rest from reference TRBV5-6 and TRBJ2-2, the complete variable domain is DAGVTQSPTHLIKTRGQQVTLRCSPKSGHDTVSWYQQALGQGPQFIFQYYEEEERQRGNFPDRFSGHQFPNYSSELNVNALLLGDSALYLCASSSAHRGQDTGELFFGEGSRLTVL.

The chain couples TRBV6-5 to TRBJ2-3, with TRBD2 matching 8 bases. The CDR3 length is 15 residues. V trimming: 6 bases; J trimming: 3 bases; junction bases outside the gene matches: 8. CDR1 is MNHEY and CDR2 is SVGAGI in the germline V gene. In DNA form, the CDR3 reads TGTGCCAGCAGAAAACTGCCTAGCGGGACAGATACGCAGTATTTT. It yields the protein CASRKLPSGTDTQYF.

This rearrangement joins TRBV15 to TRBJ1-2; unclear D gene. CDR3 length equals 13 residues. Germline V CDR1 and CDR2: LNHNV, YYDKDF (reference sequence). Trimming took 6 bases from V and 5 from J, leaving 13 bases between them. The CDR3 coding sequence is TGTGCCACCAGTCCCCGAGGAGTTTATGGCTACACCTTC. Its translation is CATSPRGVYGYTF.

The J gene is TRBJ1-5, the V gene TRBV25-1; unclear D gene. The CDR3 runs 13 residues. With 2 bases removed from V and 6 bases from J, the gap between germline ends came to 8 bases. The V gene's germline CDR1 is MGHDK and CDR2 SYGVNS. CDR3 nucleotides: TGTGCCAGCAGTGAAACCTCCGGTCAGCCCCAGCATTTT. Protein sequence: CASSETSGQPQHF.

The table lists this clone with a count of one. This sequence joins TRBV7-2 and TRBJ1-1; D is undetermined. The ends were cut back, 5 bases at V and 1 base at J, with 11 bases in the middle. Germline V gives CDR1 SGHTA, CDR2 FQGNSA. This CDR3 has 14 residues. DNA for the CDR3: TGTGCCAGCAGCCTAAGACGGGAGAACACTGAAGCTTTCTTT. It translates to CASSLRRENTEAFF.

This clone was counted only a few times. The chain joins TRBV7-3 to TRBJ1-1; 7 positions agree with TRBD1. The CDR3 spans 14 residues. The ends lost 4 bases at V and 4 bases at J; junction bases unmatched: 6. CDR1 is SGHTA, CDR2 FQGTGA, per germline. DNA for the CDR3: TGTGCCAGCAGCTCGCAGGGGGAAGGCACTGAAGCTTTCTTT. Translated, it gives CASSSQGEGTEAFF. Combining the CDR3 with reference TRBV7-3 and TRBJ1-1 gives the whole variable domain GAGVSQTPSNKVTEKGKYVELRCDPISGHTALYWYRQSLGQGPEFLIYFQGTGAADDSGLPNDRFFAVRPEGSVSTLKIQRTERGDSAVYLCASSSQGEGTEAFFGQGTRLTVV.

The J gene is TRBJ1-4, the V gene TRBV5-1; the D gene is possibly TRBD1 (5 bases). Germline loops: CDR1 SGHRS, CDR2 YFSETQ. The CDR3 runs to 14 residues. Trimming removed 4 bases at V and 6 bases at J, with 13 bases between. This CDR3 is CASSRRGLDEKLFF. CDR3 coding DNA: TGCGCCAGCAGCCGTAGGGGACTGGATGAAAAACTGTTTTTT.

This chain links TRBV6-5 with TRBJ1-2, with D unclear. CDR1 MNHEY and CDR2 SVGAGI come from the germline V gene. This CDR3 contains 15 residues. The V gene lost 2 bases and the J gene lost 8 bases, with 18 bases spanning the gap. The CDR3 is CASSYRPTGSRGYTF. For the CDR3, the DNA is TGTGCCAGCAGTTACCGTCCCACGGGATCCAGGGGCTACACCTTC.